This T cell receptor (beta chain) was captured by sequencing in a study of early T cells in non-severe SARS-CoV-2 infection. From germline, CDR1 is SGHAT and CDR2 FQNNGV. The germline V and J ends were trimmed by 3 bases and 7 bases, with 6 bases remaining between them. This CDR3 contains 11 residues. Ten or more counts support this clonotype. Antigen unknown. Study-level findings and limits: There was a bias toward anti-spike CD8 responses in VDJdb matching, which missed private and CD4 specificities.

The TCR library protocol was used to attach unique molecular identifiers. These identifiers were attached to individual cDNA molecules. Using its own MiXCR run on the 5' RACE reads, TCRdb lists one record per CDR3 protein. Here the sample spans tens of thousands of distinct CDR3 sequences, 9.5% to 15% being singletons. The rearrangement links TRBV11-2 to TRBJ1-1, with D unclear. The sequenced sample consisted of whole blood. The sequence came from an adult who was a healthcare worker with PCR-confirmed SARS-CoV-2 infection or an uninfected control (not recorded which). CDR3 sequence: CASSFSIEAFF. Written as DNA, the CDR3 is TGTGCCAGCAGCTTCTCGATTGAAGCTTTCTTT.